The following is a T cell receptor beta chain sequence with its context. Other nucleotide sequences in the sample specify the same CDR3. The data derive from a study of blood T cell repertoires in COVID-19. Whole-study context: The study drew acute and convalescent COVID-19 samples from the United States, Italy and Spain. T cells, B-cell-depleted T cells, or PBMCs provided the cDNA or gDNA that served as material.

CDR1 is SNHLY, CDR2 FYNNEI, per germline. The CDR3 spans 14 residues. V lost 6 bases to trimming and J lost 1 base; unmatched junction nucleotides: 0. Original handling: Estimated nucleated cell counts came from reference gene primer amplification. Profiling relied on immunoSEQ multiplex PCR, and the TCRdb table lists in-frame clones only, not all of them. V, J and clone size are taken as reported in that table, and D and trimming were inferred from the DNA itself. Of about 230,000 clones detected, about 84% appear once; the ten largest clones hold approximately 7.9%. The origin of this receptor is a woman older than 75 with acute or convalescent COVID-19. The sample taken for sequencing was peripheral blood. The chain couples TRBV2 to TRBJ2-3; 11 bases align to TRBD2. The CDR3 DNA follows: TGTGCCAGCAGGGGACTAGCGGGCACAGATACGCAGTATTTT. Protein: CASRGLAGTDTQYF.